The 26 T cell receptor beta chains in this list originate from one sample, sequenced in a study of blood T cell repertoires in COVID-19. Measured with immunoSEQ multiplex PCR; TCRdb has only the in-frame clones, and not every one. Counted here are around 80,000 clones, 75% to 85% occurring once; the ten biggest clones make up around a quarter. What was sequenced was peripheral blood. The receptor set was obtained from a human donor in a cohort sampled during active COVID-19.

The chain combines TRBV9 with TRBJ2-1, with TRBD2 matching over 9 bases. This CDR3 has 16 residues. J gave up 4 bases and V 0 bases, and 5 bases lay outside the gene matches. Germline V gives CDR1 SGDLS, CDR2 YYNGEE. In DNA form, the CDR3 reads TGTGCCAGCAGCGTAGGTGGGAGCGGGGGGTACAATGAGCAGTTCTTC. This translates into CASSVGGSGGYNEQFF.

The chain combines TRBV5-4 with TRBJ2-1; maybe TRBD2 (6 bases). Germline V gives CDR1 SGHNT, CDR2 YYREEE (reference sequence). The CDR3 is 14 amino acids. V was cut by 7 bases and J by 0 bases, with 11 bases left in between. The DNA of the CDR3 is TGTGCCAGCGGGGACTCCCCCTCCTACAATGAGCAGTTCTTC. Translation: CASGDSPSYNEQFF.

This chain uses TRBV5-1 with TRBJ2-5; 9 nucleotides agree with TRBD1. This CDR3 contains 15 residues. The germline V gene encodes CDR1 SGHRS and CDR2 YFSETQ. J gave up 4 bases and V 4 bases, and 8 bases lay outside the gene matches. CDR3 DNA: TGCGCCAGCAGCAATCCGGGACAGGGAATAGAGACCCAGTACTTC. Amino acids: CASSNPGQGIETQYF.

The genes are TRBV5-1 and TRBJ2-7; perhaps TRBD1 as D (6 bases). Germline CDR1 reads SGHRS; CDR2 reads YFSETQ. This CDR3 has 15 residues. V was pared by 4 bases and J by 2 bases, with 16 bases between. The CDR3 coding sequence is TGCGCCAGCAGCCGGAACAGGGAAGAGCCCTACGAGCAGTACTTC. Translated, it gives CASSRNREEPYEQYF.

The rearrangement uses TRBV19 and TRBJ1-2; 7 bases line up with TRBD1. Germline lookup yields CDR1 LNHDA and CDR2 SQIVND (reference sequence). After removal of 3 bases from V and 4 bases from J, the junction contained 11 bases not matched to a gene. The CDR3 totals 16 residues. CDR3 nucleotides: TGTGCCAGTAGTATTCCCCTATCGGACAGGACCTATGGCTACACCTTC. Translated: CASSIPLSDRTYGYTF.

V usage is TRBV7-3 and J usage is TRBJ1-5; tentative D call: TRBD1 (5 bases). V was clipped by 2 bases and J by 7 bases, with 9 bases between them. This CDR3 is 13 amino acids long. CDR1 SGHTA and CDR2 FQGTGA come from the germline V gene. This chain's CDR3 is CASSLQGGQPQHF. Here the CDR3 DNA reads TGTGCCAGCAGCTTACAGGGAGGGCAGCCCCAGCATTTT.

This rearrangement joins TRBV7-2 to TRBJ1-5; the match to TRBD1 covers 8 bases. This CDR3 is built from 17 residues. Germline V gives CDR1 SGHTA, CDR2 FQGNSA. V lost 2 bases and J lost 3; bases outside the gene matches: 9. CDR3 in amino acids: CASSLSAGTGDNQPQHF. CDR3 in DNA: TGTGCCAGCAGCTTAAGTGCTGGGACAGGCGACAATCAGCCCCAGCATTTT.

The chain has TRBV19 and TRBJ2-7; 10 bases match TRBD2. The CDR3 spans 14 residues. CDR1 is LNHDA and CDR2 is SQIVND in the germline V gene (reference sequence). With 5 bases clipped from V and 5 bases from J, the junction kept 6 bases outside the gene matches. CDR3 DNA: TGTGCCAGTAGTGGGTCTAGCGGGGGCCACGAGCAGTACTTC. Protein sequence: CASSGSSGGHEQYF.

The rearrangement joins TRBV1 to TRBJ2-3; the table's D call TRBD2 went unverified against the DNA. TRBV1 is designated a pseudogene. This CDR3 spans 19 amino acids. The CDR3 is CTSSPLSGAPGLSTDTQYF. The CDR3 DNA reads TGCACCAGCAGCCCTCTTAGCGGGGCACCGGGCCTGAGCACAGATACGCAGTATTTT.

The V call is TRBV18, the J call TRBJ1-2; 7 bases fit TRBD1. Germline CDR1 KGHSH, CDR2 LQKENI. This CDR3 region has 14 residues. With 2 bases clipped from V and 4 bases from J, the junction kept 4 bases outside the gene matches. The CDR3 region is CASSPGQGVYGYTF. CDR3 bases: TGTGCCAGCTCACCAGGGCAGGGGGTCTATGGCTACACCTTC.

This chain links TRBV5-1 with TRBJ1-1; D may be TRBD1 (5 bases). V gave up 5 bases and J gave up 5 bases, with 13 bases separating them. Germline-derived CDR1 and CDR2 are SGHRS and YFSETQ. The length of the CDR3 is 13 residues. The CDR3 loop is CASSQGIETEAFF. The DNA of the CDR3 is TGCGCCAGCAGTCAGGGAATTGAAACTGAAGCTTTCTTT.

J is TRBJ2-1 and V is TRBV18; the match to TRBD2 covers 7 bases. The CDR3 length is 15 residues. Trimming removed 0 bases from V and 6 bases from J; junction bases left unmatched: 5. Germline-derived CDR1 and CDR2 are KGHSH and LQKENI. The CDR3 loop reads CASSPPGAGSNEQFF. CDR3 nucleotides: TGTGCCAGCTCACCACCGGGAGCGGGGTCCAATGAGCAGTTCTTC.

The chain carries TRBV4-1 and TRBJ2-5; 12 bases line up with TRBD1. The CDR3 has 14 residues. Per germline, CDR1 MGHRA and CDR2 YSYEKL. The trim removed 6 bases at V and 5 bases at J, leaving 4 bases unmatched. Written as DNA, the CDR3 is TGCGCCAGCAGTCCGGGACAGGGGGCGGAGACCCAGTACTTC. Its translation is CASSPGQGAETQYF.

The CDR3 here is CASASGQGNNQPQHF. The CDR3, as DNA: TGTGCTAGTGCCTCGGGACAGGGGAATAATCAGCCCCAGCATTTT. The rearrangement joins TRBV12-5 to TRBJ1-5, with 10 positions matching TRBD1. The CDR3 length is 15 residues. Germline V gene data show CDR1 as LGHNT and CDR2 as FRNRAP. Germline trimming cut 7 bases from V and 4 bases from J; bases unmatched to any gene: 7.

This rearrangement joins TRBV9 to TRBJ2-5, with 9 bases matching TRBD1. CDR3 size: 15 residues. Germline CDR1 and CDR2: SGDLS and YYNGEE. V gave up 4 bases and J gave up 2 bases; unmatched junction bases: 6. The chain's CDR3 is CASSHDRGGQETQYF. The CDR3 region has the DNA TGTGCCAGCAGCCACGACAGGGGGGGACAAGAGACCCAGTACTTC.

The chain joins TRBV5-6 to TRBJ1-6; 7 positions match TRBD1. The V and J ends lost 0 bases and 9 bases, in that order; junction bases with no gene match: 0. The CDR3 length is 13 residues. Germline V CDR1 and CDR2: SGHDT, YYEEEE. The CDR3, as DNA: TGTGCCAGCAGCTTGGGACAGGGTTCACCCCTCCACTTT. Residues: CASSLGQGSPLHF.

This sequence joins TRBV19 and TRBJ2-2, with TRBD2 matching over 15 bases. CDR3 length: 16 residues. Germline CDR1 LNHDA, CDR2 SQIVND (reference sequence). V was clipped by 3 bases and J by 7 bases; unmatched bases: 3. CDR3 in amino acids: CASSIGTSGRHGELFF. CDR3 in DNA: TGTGCCAGTAGTATTGGGACTAGCGGGAGGCACGGGGAGCTGTTTTTT.

The gene calls are TRBV15 and TRBJ2-5; 8 nucleotides match TRBD2. V trimming: 4 bases; J trimming: 5 bases; junction bases outside the gene matches: 12. The CDR3 contains 16 residues. The germline V gene has CDR1 LNHNV and CDR2 YYDKDF (reference sequence). This CDR3 is CATSTLVGGGGETQYF. For the CDR3, the DNA is TGTGCCACCAGCACCCTGGTTGGGGGCGGGGGGGAGACCCAGTACTTC.

This clone was seen once. The V and J genes are TRBV6-5 and TRBJ1-1; 8 nucleotides agree with TRBD1. Germline V gene data show CDR1 as MNHEY and CDR2 as SVGAGI. The CDR3 sequence is 14 residues long. With V trimmed by 0 bases and J by 4 bases, 1 base remained unmatched. The CDR3 loop reads CASSYSDRGTEAFF. The CDR3, as DNA: TGTGCCAGCAGTTACTCTGACAGGGGCACTGAAGCTTTCTTT.

The chain joins TRBV5-5 to TRBJ2-2; TRBD1 matches 8 bases. J lost 7 bases, V lost 2 bases, and 7 bases had no gene match. The CDR3 is 15 amino acids. Germline V gene lookup returns CDR1 SGHKS and CDR2 YYEKEE (reference sequence). CDR3 in amino acids: CASSFSGGVNGELFF. CDR3 DNA: TGTGCCAGCAGCTTTTCAGGGGGCGTAAACGGGGAGCTGTTTTTT. The full variable domain, rest sourced from reference TRBV5-5 and TRBJ2-2, is DAGVTQSPTHLIKTRGQQVTLRCSPISGHKSVSWYQQVLGQGPQFIFQYYEKEERGRGNFPDRFSARQFPNYSSELNVNALLLGDSALYLCASSFSGGVNGELFFGEGSRLTVL.

The chain carries TRBV15 and TRBJ2-5; TRBD1 agrees at 10 bases. Germline assignment: CDR1 LNHNV and CDR2 YYDKDF (reference sequence). This CDR3 spans 17 amino acids. The trim removed 0 bases at V and 3 bases at J, leaving 7 bases unmatched. CDR3 in DNA: TGTGCCACCAGCAGAGAGGAGGACAGGGGGGAAGAAGAGACCCAGTACTTC. This codes for CATSREEDRGEEETQYF.

The V call is TRBV6-1, the J call TRBJ2-2, with 16 bases lining up with TRBD2. With 1 base clipped from V and 7 bases from J, the junction kept 15 bases outside the gene matches. The CDR3 covers 21 residues. Germline CDR1 is MNHNS and CDR2 is SASEGT. The CDR3 DNA sequence: TGTGCCAGCAGTGAAGGCCGGACCCGGGGACTAGCGGGGGGGCCGAGCGGGGAGCTGTTTTTT. Amino acid sequence: CASSEGRTRGLAGGPSGELFF.

V usage is TRBV28 and J usage is TRBJ2-1; 8 nucleotides align to TRBD2. Germline lookup yields CDR1 MDHEN and CDR2 SYDVKM. This CDR3 is 15 amino acids long. J was trimmed by 3 bases and V by 7 bases; bases with no gene match: 8. The CDR3 coding sequence is TGTGCCAGCACGGGGGGGGGCTTGGGCTACAATGAGCAGTTCTTC. It specifies CASTGGGLGYNEQFF.

The rearrangement links TRBV5-4 to TRBJ2-7; 9 nucleotides agree with TRBD1. Germline CDR1 and CDR2: SGHNT and YYREEE (reference sequence). The length of the CDR3 is 13 residues. V dropped 4 bases and J dropped 5; count of bases not matched to a gene: 4. Here the CDR3 reads CASSRDRVHEQYF. The DNA of the CDR3 is TGTGCCAGCAGCCGGGACAGGGTCCACGAGCAGTACTTC.

The chain links TRBV30 to TRBJ1-1, with TRBD1 matching over 8 bases. Germline V gives CDR1 GTSNPN, CDR2 SVGIG (reference sequence). Trimming removed 0 bases from V and 1 base from J; junction bases left unmatched: 7. The CDR3 runs 16 residues. CDR3 in amino acids: CAWSVPWTGRNTEAFF. In nucleotides, the CDR3 is TGTGCCTGGAGTGTTCCGTGGACAGGGAGGAACACTGAAGCTTTCTTT.

The chain combines TRBV6-6 with TRBJ1-1; TRBD1 matches at 9 bases. This CDR3 region has 15 residues. The J segment lost 0 bases and the V segment lost 1 base, leaving 0 bases of the junction unmatched. The germline CDR1 and CDR2 sequences are MNHNY and SVGAGI (reference sequence). The CDR3 nucleotides are TGTGCCAGCAGTTACTGGGACAGGGTGAACACTGAAGCTTTCTTT. Residues: CASSYWDRVNTEAFF.